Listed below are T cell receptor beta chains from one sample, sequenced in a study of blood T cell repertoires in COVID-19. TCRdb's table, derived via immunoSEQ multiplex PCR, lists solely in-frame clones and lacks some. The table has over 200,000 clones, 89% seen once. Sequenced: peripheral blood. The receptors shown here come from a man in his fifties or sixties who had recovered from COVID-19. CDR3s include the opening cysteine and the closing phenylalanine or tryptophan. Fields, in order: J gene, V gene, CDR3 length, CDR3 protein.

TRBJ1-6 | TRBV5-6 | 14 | CASSLTDYDSPLHF
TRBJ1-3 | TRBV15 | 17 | CATSRGPRGTGGNTIYF
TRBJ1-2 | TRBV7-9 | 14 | CASSRTGGGYGYTF
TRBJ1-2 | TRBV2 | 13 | CASTPRENYGYTF
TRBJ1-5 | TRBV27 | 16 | CASSFRGQSGNQPQHF
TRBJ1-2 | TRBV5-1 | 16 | CASSLAAAGGVYGYTF
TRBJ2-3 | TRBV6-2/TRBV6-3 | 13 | CASSYMRTDTQYF
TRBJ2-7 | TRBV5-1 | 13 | CASSLHSSYEQYF
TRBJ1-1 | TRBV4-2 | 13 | CASSPRVGTEAFF
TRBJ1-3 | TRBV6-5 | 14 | CASRGQGSGNTIYF
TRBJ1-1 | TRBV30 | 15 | CAWSATTGGFTEAFF
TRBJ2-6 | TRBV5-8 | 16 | CASSFSTVSGANVLTF
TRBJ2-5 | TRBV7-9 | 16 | CASSLVARVGQETQYF
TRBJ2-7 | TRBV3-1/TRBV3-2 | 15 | CASSRPGTSLVEQYF
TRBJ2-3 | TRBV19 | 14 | CASSITGQADTQYF
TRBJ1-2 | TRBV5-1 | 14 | CASSLFEGNYGYTF
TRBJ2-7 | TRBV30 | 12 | CASGTGPYEQYF
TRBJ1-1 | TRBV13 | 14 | CASSFRGLGTEAFF
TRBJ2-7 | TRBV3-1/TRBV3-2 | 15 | CASSQEYGGWVEQYF
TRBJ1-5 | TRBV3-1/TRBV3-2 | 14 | CASSQVQGEQPQHF
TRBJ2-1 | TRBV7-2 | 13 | CASGVAAYNEQFF
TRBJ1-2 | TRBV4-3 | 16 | CASSQDWRVANYGYTF
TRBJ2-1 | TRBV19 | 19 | CASSIEGLSGSRLYNEQFF
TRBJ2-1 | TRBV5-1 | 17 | CASSSGAASGGRNEQFF
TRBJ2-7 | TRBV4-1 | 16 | CASSQEAAGGPYEQYF
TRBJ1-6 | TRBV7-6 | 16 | CASSRGTSSYNSPLHF
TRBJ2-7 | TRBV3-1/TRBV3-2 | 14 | CASSQWHRDWEQYF
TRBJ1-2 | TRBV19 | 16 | CASHRTPGQGAGGYTF
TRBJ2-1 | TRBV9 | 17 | CASSLSPGAYGYNEQFF
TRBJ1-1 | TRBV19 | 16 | CASRGWGDRSNTEAFF
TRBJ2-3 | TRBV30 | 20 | CAWSVPLRLAGGVWGDTQYF
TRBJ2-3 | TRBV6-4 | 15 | CASSVSGGASDTQYF
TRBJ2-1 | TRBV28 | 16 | CASSSPGLAGYNEQFF
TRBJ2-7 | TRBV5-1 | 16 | CASSFSQRELSYEQYF
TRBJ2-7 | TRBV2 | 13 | CASSERVLYEQYF
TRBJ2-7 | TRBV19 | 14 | CASSPAEGRYEQYF
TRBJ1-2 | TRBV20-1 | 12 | CSASRDRGGYTF
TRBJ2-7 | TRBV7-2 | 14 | CASSPDRASYEQYF
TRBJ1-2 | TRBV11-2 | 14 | CASSQTGGPYGYTF
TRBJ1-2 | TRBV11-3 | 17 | CASSSVTGAWANYGYTF
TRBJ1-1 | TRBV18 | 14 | CASNNDQGNTEAFF
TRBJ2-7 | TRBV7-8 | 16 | CASSLLLAGGGFEQYF
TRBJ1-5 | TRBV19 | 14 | CASSGQYSNQPQHF
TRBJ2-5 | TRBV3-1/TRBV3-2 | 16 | CASSLRASGIEETQYF
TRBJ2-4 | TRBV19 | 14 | CASFARLAKNIQYF
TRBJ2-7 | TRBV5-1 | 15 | CASSFGTGGINEQYF
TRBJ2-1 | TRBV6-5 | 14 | CASSYLGSYNEQFF
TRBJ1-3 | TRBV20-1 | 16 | CSASLGRVNSGNTIYF
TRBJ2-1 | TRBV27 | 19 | CASSLRWTSGGEVYNEQFF